The 26 T cell receptor beta chains given below trace back to one sample, sequenced in a study of cytomegalovirus exposure and HLA in healthy donors. Both 60 Vbeta primers and 13 Jbeta primers went into the PCR. Here immunoSEQ multiplex PCR was the method, and the copy in TCRdb shows in-frame clones only, minus some. In the table there are roughly 130,000 clones, about 79% of which are singletons. The sample was PBMCs. Source of these receptors: a woman between 18 and 30 years old in good health and CMV-seropositive.

The sample holds one count of this clone. The chain couples TRBV28 to TRBJ2-7; TRBD1 is a possible D gene (6 bases). CDR3 length: 14 amino acids. V lost 2 bases and J lost 4, with 12 bases in between. Looked up from germline, CDR1 is MDHEN and CDR2 is SYDVKM. CDR3 in amino acids: CASSLRGQLYEQYF. The CDR3 nucleotides are TGTGCCAGCAGTTTACGGGGACAACTGTACGAGCAGTACTTC.

The V gene is TRBV19, the J gene TRBJ1-5, with D perhaps TRBD1 (6 bases). Germline V gene data show CDR1 as LNHDA and CDR2 as SQIVND (reference sequence). The CDR3 runs to 15 residues. V shed 7 bases and J shed 0 bases, with 13 bases lying between them. The CDR3 DNA reads TGTGCCAGTACTGGGGGCTATTATAGCAATCAGCCCCAGCATTTT. It codes for CASTGGYYSNQPQHF.

The genes are TRBV10-3 and TRBJ2-1; 9 bases line up with TRBD1. The CDR3 is 15 residues long. Germline loops: CDR1 ENHRY, CDR2 SYGVKD. V was clipped by 1 base and J by 5 bases; unmatched bases: 3. In DNA form, the CDR3 reads TGTGCCATCAGTGAGTTGGGACAGGGAAACAATGAGCAGTTCTTC. This gives the protein CAISELGQGNNEQFF.

The J gene is TRBJ2-7, the V gene TRBV7-3; 9 nucleotides align to TRBD2. V gave up 2 bases and J gave up 6 bases; unmatched junction bases: 5. Looked up from germline, CDR1 is SGHTA and CDR2 is FQGTGA. This CDR3 spans 14 amino acids. CDR3 coding DNA: TGTGCCAGCAGCTTAGGTCTAGCGGGGAGCGAGCAGTACTTC. Its protein is CASSLGLAGSEQYF.

The chain has TRBV19 and TRBJ1-1; 7 nucleotides match TRBD1. The germline V gene has CDR1 LNHDA and CDR2 SQIVND (reference sequence). V trimming: 4 bases; J trimming: 5 bases; junction bases outside the gene matches: 4. There are 13 residues in the CDR3. CDR3 bases: TGTGCCAGTAGTACAGGGGGAAGGACTGAAGCTTTCTTT. Amino acids: CASSTGGRTEAFF.

Worth noting for this clone: One end of the junction is discordant with germline, which a read error may explain. This chain uses TRBV7-9 with TRBJ1-5; 7 nucleotides line up with TRBD1. The CDR3 covers 14 residues. The germline V gene encodes CDR1 SEHNR and CDR2 FQNEAQ (reference sequence). DNA for the CDR3: TGTTCCAGCAGCACAGGGGATAGCAATCAGCCCCAGCATTTT. Translation gives CSSSTGDSNQPQHF.

This clone was picked up a small number of times. CDR3 sequence reads: CASSQGRLRTSGGQADTQYF. For the CDR3, the DNA is TGCGCCAGCAGCCAAGGGCGGCTAAGAACTAGCGGGGGGCAAGCAGATACGCAGTATTTT. This chain links TRBV4-1 with TRBJ2-3, with 12 nucleotides matching TRBD2. Germline CDR1 is MGHRA and CDR2 is YSYEKL. The J segment lost 4 bases and the V segment lost 1 base, leaving 15 bases of the junction unmatched. This CDR3 has 20 amino acids.

The gene calls are TRBV30 and TRBJ1-2; D gene unclear. The V gene lost 2 bases and the J gene lost 4 bases, with 8 bases spanning the gap. CDR3 length: 12 residues. Germline V gene data show CDR1 as GTSNPN and CDR2 as SVGIG (reference sequence). CDR3 sequence (DNA): TGTGCCTGGAGTACTTCGATCTATGGCTACACCTTC. This codes for CAWSTSIYGYTF.

This clone was seen a single time. The rearrangement uses TRBV6-1 and TRBJ2-7; 9 bases line up with TRBD1. The CDR3 loop spans 14 amino acids. CDR1 MNHNS and CDR2 SASEGT come from the germline V gene. The ends lost 6 bases at V and 6 bases at J; junction bases unmatched: 9. CDR3: CASRYRDRVAEQYF. In DNA form, the CDR3 reads TGTGCCAGCAGGTACCGGGACAGGGTAGCCGAGCAGTACTTC.

The chain recombines TRBV5-1 with TRBJ2-5, with 8 bases aligning to TRBD1. This CDR3 has 15 residues. In germline, CDR1 is SGHRS, CDR2 YFSETQ. V dropped 0 bases and J dropped 3; count of bases not matched to a gene: 4. This chain's CDR3 is CASSLAGTGEETQYF. The CDR3 coding sequence is TGCGCCAGCAGCTTGGCCGGGACAGGAGAAGAGACCCAGTACTTC.

This chain uses TRBV19 with TRBJ2-1; 8 bases fit TRBD1. The CDR3 is 13 amino acids. CDR1 and CDR2 from the germline V gene are LNHDA and SQIVND (reference sequence). The V segment lost 0 bases and the J segment 15 bases; nucleotides outside the gene matches: 7. This CDR3 reads CASSIDHGQGLFF. CDR3 DNA sequence: TGTGCCAGTAGTATAGATCACGGACAGGGTTTGTTCTTC.

This clone has more than one count but fewer than ten. V and J are TRBV14 and TRBJ2-7; 8 bases line up with TRBD1. Germline CDR1 SGHDN, CDR2 FVKESK. The CDR3 is 16 residues long. V lost 0 bases, J lost 2 bases, and 6 bases stayed unmatched. CDR3 DNA: TGTGCCAGCAGCCAAGAGGCGCAGGGGGCAGCCTACGAGCAGTACTTC. It translates to CASSQEAQGAAYEQYF.

This chain's CDR3 is CASSQYDRGRRAQHF. CDR3 nucleotide sequence: TGTGCCAGCAGTCAATATGACAGGGGCCGTCGGGCCCAGCATTTT. The V and J genes are TRBV6-5 and TRBJ1-5; 8 bases match TRBD1. V shed 5 bases, J shed 11 bases, and the junction held 14 bases outside the gene matches. Germline V gene data show CDR1 as MNHEY and CDR2 as SVGAGI. The length of the CDR3 is 15 residues.

The chain is built from TRBV7-6 and TRBJ2-3, with D maybe TRBD1 (6 bases). The germline V gene encodes CDR1 SGHVS and CDR2 FNYEAQ. The CDR3 has 11 residues. Deletions cut 8 bases from V and 4 bases from J, with 7 bases between. The CDR3 here is CASQGSDTQYF. CDR3 DNA sequence: TGTGCCAGCCAGGGGTCAGATACGCAGTATTTT. The full variable domain, completed using reference TRBV7-6 and TRBJ2-3, is GAGVSQSPRYKVTKRGQDVALRCDPISGHVSLYWYRQALGQGPEFLTYFNYEAQQDKSGLPNDRFSAERPEGSISTLTIQRTEQRDSAMYRCASQGSDTQYFGPGTRLTVL.

The chain has TRBV6-5 and TRBJ1-1; D may be TRBD1 (5 bases). This CDR3 has 16 residues. Between the trimmed V and J ends, which lost 1 base and 5 bases, there was a span of 17 bases. Per germline, CDR1 MNHEY and CDR2 SVGAGI. The chain's CDR3 is CASSYFSGGEGTEAFF. The CDR3 DNA follows: TGTGCCAGCAGTTACTTTTCCGGGGGGGAGGGTACTGAAGCTTTCTTT.

The rearrangement uses TRBV29-1 and TRBJ2-7; 9 bases are a match to TRBD2. The length of the CDR3 is 15 residues. CDR1 is SQVTM, CDR2 ANQGSEA, per germline. The ends lost 1 base at V and 2 bases at J; junction bases unmatched: 6. DNA for the CDR3: TGCAGCGTTGAAGGGGCTAGCGGGGTCACCTACGAGCAGTACTTC. It specifies CSVEGASGVTYEQYF.

This clone was counted only a few times. The chain uses TRBV7-2 and TRBJ2-5; TRBD2 aligns across 8 bases. V was clipped by 3 bases and J by 5 bases; unmatched bases: 2. Germline CDR1 and CDR2: SGHTA and FQGNSA. The CDR3 runs 13 residues. CDR3 sequence (DNA): TGTGCCAGCAGCTTTCCGGGGGGGGAGACCCAGTACTTC. Its translation is CASSFPGGETQYF.

Within the sample, this clone is medium-sized (0.01 to 0.1%). V and J are TRBV25-1 and TRBJ2-3; 9 positions match TRBD1. Trimming took 3 bases from V and 2 from J; bases not matched to a gene: 6. Germline loops: CDR1 MGHDK, CDR2 SYGVNS. This CDR3 is built from 16 residues. The DNA of the CDR3 is TGTGCCAGCAGTGATCCCCGGGACAGGGCCACAGATACGCAGTATTTT. Its translation: CASSDPRDRATDTQYF.

The chain uses TRBV27 and TRBJ1-2; D is perhaps TRBD1 (6 bases). V shed 1 base and J shed 4 bases, with 10 bases lying between them. CDR1 and CDR2 (germline): MNHEY, SMNVEV (reference sequence). The CDR3 length is 14 residues. The CDR3 loop is CASSLFQGSYGYTF. For the CDR3, the DNA is TGTGCCAGCAGTTTATTTCAGGGGTCCTATGGCTACACCTTC.

The chain couples TRBV7-9 to TRBJ1-6, with 8 bases identical to TRBD1. The ends lost 6 bases at V and 7 bases at J; junction bases unmatched: 5. Germline loops: CDR1 SEHNR, CDR2 FQNEAQ (reference sequence). The CDR3 contains 14 residues. In DNA, the CDR3 is TGTGCCAGCAGGCCAGGGGGCTACAATTCACCCCTCCACTTT. It codes for CASRPGGYNSPLHF. The whole variable domain, filled in from reference TRBV7-9 and TRBJ1-6, reads DTGVSQNPRHKITKRGQNVTFRCDPISEHNRLYWYRQTLGQGPEFLTYFQNEAQLEKSRLLSDRFSAERPKGSFSTLEIQRTEQGDSAMYLCASRPGGYNSPLHFGNGTRLTVT.

The rearrangement links TRBV2 to TRBJ1-6; 8 bases are shared with TRBD1. The CDR3 has 14 amino acids. Germline V gives CDR1 SNHLY, CDR2 FYNNEI. V trimming: 7 bases; J trimming: 4 bases; junction bases outside the gene matches: 3. The CDR3 loop is CASNRDRYNSPLHF. DNA of the CDR3: TGTGCCAGCAACCGGGACAGGTATAATTCACCCCTCCACTTT.

This chain links TRBV7-9 with TRBJ2-1; 7 nucleotides match TRBD2. Germline assignment: CDR1 SEHNR and CDR2 FQNEAQ (reference sequence). The CDR3 is made up of 15 amino acids. V lost 5 bases, J lost 6 bases, and 10 bases stayed unmatched. For the CDR3, the DNA is TGTGCCAGCAGCCTTCCCGGGACTAAGGGCAATGAGCAGTTCTTC. This translates into CASSLPGTKGNEQFF.

The gene calls are TRBV5-6 and TRBJ2-7; 7 bases align to TRBD1. V was clipped by 5 bases and J by 2 bases; unmatched bases: 7. CDR3 size: 14 residues. Germline loops: CDR1 SGHDT, CDR2 YYEEEE. CDR3 sequence (DNA): TGTGCCAGCAGGGATATACAGGGGCCCTACGAGCAGTACTTC. It encodes CASRDIQGPYEQYF.

This CDR3 is CASSYSSASGTDTQYF. The CDR3 nucleotides are TGTGCCAGCAGTTACTCCTCGGCTAGCGGCACAGATACGCAGTATTTT. This sequence joins TRBV6-6 and TRBJ2-3; maybe TRBD2 (6 bases). There are 16 residues in the CDR3. Germline V gene lookup returns CDR1 MNHNY and CDR2 SVGAGI (reference sequence). V gave up 0 bases and J gave up 1 base, with 11 bases separating them.

Only a few counts were recorded for this clone. The chain links TRBV4-2 to TRBJ2-5; tentatively, D is TRBD2 (7 bases). The CDR3 spans 17 residues. With 1 base removed from V and 0 bases from J, the gap between germline ends came to 15 bases. Germline V gene lookup returns CDR1 LGHNA and CDR2 YNFKEQ. The CDR3 DNA follows: TGTGCCAGCAGCCAAGGTTATCGGGGGGCGTACCAAGAGACCCAGTACTTC. Protein sequence: CASSQGYRGAYQETQYF.

The rearrangement links TRBV5-1 to TRBJ1-2; 9 bases align to TRBD1. The J segment lost 8 bases and the V segment lost 6 bases, leaving 14 bases of the junction unmatched. Germline lookup yields CDR1 SGHRS and CDR2 YFSETQ. The CDR3 is made up of 15 amino acids. The CDR3 here is CASTLTSGTGRGYTF. CDR3 DNA sequence: TGCGCCAGCACTTTGACTTCCGGGACAGGGCGCGGCTACACCTTC.